The subject of this entry is one TCR beta chain. Its antigen is unknown. One base away there is no much larger clone; base qualities are not given. The data were taken from a study of siplizumab effects on memory and regulatory T cells (dated by TCRdb to about 2019). At the level of the whole study: The effect of the anti-CD2 antibody siplizumab on alloreactive T-cell subsets was examined in allogeneic mixed lymphocyte reactions constructed from human PBMCs.

The method behind the library was the immunoSEQ multiplex PCR assay. Roughly 100,000 TCR templates per sample were assayed on the deep sequencing platform. Genomic DNA extracted from sorted T cells was the material used for TCRbeta CDR3 sequencing. The authors' analysis ran thus. The R programming language was used for the clonal analysis of the TCRbeta CDR3 data. Alloreactive CD4+ and CD8+ clones were identified by comparing unstimulated samples to CFSE-low samples taken after the reaction. Regulatory or non-regulatory origin was assigned to alloreactive CD4+ clones by matching of sequences to sorted unstimulated Treg and non-Treg repertoires. TCRdb took this table from immuneACCESS and kept in-frame rearrangements with V and J called. Such tables lack part of the clones; where checked against another copy, unresolved V genes explain under half of the gap, and the rest is unexplained. The V and J calls and clone size come from that table; D and trimming were worked out from the DNA. The sample table lists more than 95,000 clones, over 90% of them with a count of one. The biggest ten clones account for 0.6% to 0.7% of the sample.

The CDR3 sequence holds 15 residues, the cysteine and phenylalanine included. The only DNA kept is the CDR3, 45 bases in frame from the first base. V and J are trimmed by 10 bases and 0 bases, and the gene matches miss 9 bases of the junction. The CDR1 and CDR2 encoded by the germline V gene are ENHRY and SYGVKD. What the work shows at the level of the full study, not this receptor alone: Because sequences below about 10^-5 frequency were poorly captured, only a minor fraction of alloreactive clones could be mapped to unstimulated subsets. Unstimulated naive T cells appeared more diverse than memory T cells, and naive cells seemed to contribute substantially to the alloresponse. Roughly 80-96% of proliferating CD4+ or CD8+ clones could not be assigned a naive or memory phenotype. Among mappable alloreactive CD4+ clones, an average Treg-derived fraction of about 69% was observed with siplizumab, compared with more than 25% in control reactions. Siplizumab significantly lowered the cumulative frequency of alloreactive sequences that could be traced to unstimulated CD4+ memory T cells. No functional confirmation was obtained for the suppressive function of proliferating Tregs from siplizumab cultures.

Sorted unstimulated T cells, along with proliferating T cells recovered from mixed lymphocyte reactions, underwent TCRbeta CDR3 sequencing. Fresh whole blood from about 11 HLA-typed healthy donors was used as the source from which PBMCs were isolated. To map where alloreactive clones came from, CD4+ regulatory T cells in the unstimulated state were FACS-sorted. This clonotype was obtained from a human donor in good health. Material for sequencing was Tregs sorted from blood. Recombination connected TRBV10-3 to TRBJ2-3; a stretch of 8 junction bases matches TRBD2. The nucleotides read TGTGCCAGCGCGGGGGGAGGGGCTAGCACAGATACGCAGTATTTT. Translation gives CASAGGGASTDTQYF.